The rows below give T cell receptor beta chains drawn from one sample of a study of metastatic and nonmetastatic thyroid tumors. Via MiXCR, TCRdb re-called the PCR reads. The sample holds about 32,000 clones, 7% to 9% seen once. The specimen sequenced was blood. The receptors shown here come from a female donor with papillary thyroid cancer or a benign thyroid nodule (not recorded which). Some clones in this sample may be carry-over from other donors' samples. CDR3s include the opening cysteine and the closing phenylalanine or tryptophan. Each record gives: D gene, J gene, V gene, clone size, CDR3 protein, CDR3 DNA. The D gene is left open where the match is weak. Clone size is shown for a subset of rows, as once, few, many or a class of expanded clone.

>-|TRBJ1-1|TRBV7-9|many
CASGLTGSTTEAFF
TGTGCCAGTGGGCTTACAGGGTCGACCACTGAAGCTTTCTTT
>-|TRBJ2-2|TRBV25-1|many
CASSESAQTRELFF
TGTGCCAGCAGTGAATCCGCCCAAACCAGGGAGCTGTTTTTT
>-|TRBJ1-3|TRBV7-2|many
CASRQGSGNTIYF
TGTGCCAGCAGACAGGGTTCTGGAAACACCATATATTTT
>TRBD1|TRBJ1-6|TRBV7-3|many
CASSLGQESPLHF
TGTGCCAGCAGCTTAGGACAGGAATCACCCCTCCACTTT
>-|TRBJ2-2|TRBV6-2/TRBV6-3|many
CASSYWGRTRTNTGELFF
TGTGCCAGCAGTTACTGGGGAAGGACAAGAACGAACACCGGGGAGCTGTTTTTT
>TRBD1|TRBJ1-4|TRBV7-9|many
CASSLGQGNEKLFF
TGTGCCAGCAGCTTGGGACAGGGAAATGAAAAACTGTTTTTT
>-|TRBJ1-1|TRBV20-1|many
CSARDSRHLNTEAFF
TGCAGTGCGCGGGACTCCCGGCACCTGAACACTGAAGCTTTCTTT
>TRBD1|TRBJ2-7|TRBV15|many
CATSTRTGGRYEQYF
TGTGCCACCAGCACAAGGACAGGGGGCCGCTACGAGCAGTACTTC
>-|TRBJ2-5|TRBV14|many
CASSQDRGTFKETQYF
TGTGCCAGCAGCCAAGACAGAGGGACGTTCAAAGAGACCCAGTACTTC
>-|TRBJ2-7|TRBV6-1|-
CASSGTSLREQYF
TGTGCCAGCAGTGGGACAAGCCTTCGCGAGCAGTACTTC
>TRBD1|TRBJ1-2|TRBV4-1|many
CASSRQGAAGYTF
TGCGCCAGCAGCCGACAGGGGGCTGCTGGCTACACCTTC
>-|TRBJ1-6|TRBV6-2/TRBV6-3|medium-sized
CASSYWKSSYNSPLHF
TGTGCCAGCAGTTACTGGAAAAGCTCCTATAATTCACCCCTCCACTTT
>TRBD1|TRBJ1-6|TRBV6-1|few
CASTRDRGQSPLHF
TGTGCCAGCACCCGGGACAGGGGTCAGTCACCCCTCCACTTT
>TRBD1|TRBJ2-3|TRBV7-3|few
CASSPGGADTQYF
TGTGCCAGCAGCCCAGGGGGCGCGGATACGCAGTATTTT
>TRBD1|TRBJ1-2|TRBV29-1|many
CSVIRNDRAYGYTF
TGCAGCGTTATACGGAACGACAGGGCCTATGGCTACACCTTC
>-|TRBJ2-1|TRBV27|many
CASSYLEGAHEQFF
TGTGCCAGCAGTTACCTAGAAGGGGCCCATGAGCAGTTCTTC
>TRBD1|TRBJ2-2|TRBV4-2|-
CASSQRSGQGRTGELFF
TGTGCCAGCAGCCAACGTTCGGGACAGGGGAGGACCGGGGAGCTGTTTTTT
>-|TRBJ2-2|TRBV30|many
CASHGDGSGELFF
TGTGCCTCACACGGGGATGGGTCTGGGGAGCTGTTTTTT
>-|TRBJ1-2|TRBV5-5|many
CASSLQGGLSYGYTF
TGTGCCAGCAGCTTACAGGGCGGACTAAGCTATGGCTACACCTTC
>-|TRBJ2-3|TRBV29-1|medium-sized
CSVRGQGLRTDTQYF
TGCAGCGTTAGGGGTCAGGGATTACGTACAGATACGCAGTATTTT
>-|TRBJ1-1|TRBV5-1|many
CASRPGWNTEAFF
TGCGCCAGCAGGCCAGGGTGGAACACTGAAGCTTTCTTT
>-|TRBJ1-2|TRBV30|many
CAWSIPPGNYGYTF
TGTGCCTGGAGTATCCCCCCCGGTAACTATGGCTACACCTTC
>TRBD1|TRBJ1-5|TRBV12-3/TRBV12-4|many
CASRAGTGSGRRNQPQHF
TGTGCCAGCAGAGCCGGGACAGGGTCGGGTCGGCGCAATCAGCCCCAGCATTTT
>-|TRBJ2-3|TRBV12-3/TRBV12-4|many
CASSPPGFGTDTQYF
TGTGCCAGCAGCCCCCCAGGGTTCGGCACAGATACGCAGTATTTT
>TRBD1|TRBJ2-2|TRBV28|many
CASRPGGARSGELFF
TGTGCCAGCAGGCCAGGGGGCGCTCGGTCCGGGGAGCTGTTTTTT
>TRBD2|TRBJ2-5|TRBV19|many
CASSMYGEGKETQYF
TGTGCCAGTAGTATGTACGGGGAGGGCAAAGAGACCCAGTACTTC
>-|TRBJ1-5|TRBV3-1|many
CASSQYTQPNQPQHF
TGTGCCAGCAGCCAATATACCCAGCCCAATCAGCCCCAGCATTTT
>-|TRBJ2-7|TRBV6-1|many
CASRPGFGWSEQYF
TGTGCCAGCAGGCCCGGGTTTGGGTGGTCGGAGCAGTACTTC
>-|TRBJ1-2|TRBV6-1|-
CASSEGSGAHGYTF
TGTGCCAGCAGTGAAGGTTCAGGGGCCCATGGCTACACCTTC
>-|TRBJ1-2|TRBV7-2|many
CASSLGLDSYGYTF
TGTGCCAGCAGCTTAGGTTTAGATAGCTATGGCTACACCTTC
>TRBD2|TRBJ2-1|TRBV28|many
CASGTSGVNGGEQFF
TGTGCCAGCGGGACTAGCGGTGTGAACGGTGGTGAGCAGTTCTTC
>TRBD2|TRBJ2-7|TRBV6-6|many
CASSYRGEGNYEQYF
TGTGCCAGCAGTTACCGGGGGGAGGGAAACTACGAGCAGTACTTC
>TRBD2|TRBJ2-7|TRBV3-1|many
CASSQGLTTVGQYF
TGTGCCAGCAGCCAGGGACTAACCACGGTGGGGCAGTACTTC
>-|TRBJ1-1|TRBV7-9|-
CASSLVQEGTEAFF
TGTGCCAGCAGCTTAGTTCAGGAGGGCACTGAAGCTTTCTTT
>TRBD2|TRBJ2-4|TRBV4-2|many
CASSQDITGGENIQYF
TGTGCCAGCAGCCAAGATATCACGGGGGGGGAAAACATTCAGTACTTC
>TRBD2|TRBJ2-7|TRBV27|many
CASSFRGSTYEQYF
TGTGCCAGCAGTTTCCGCGGGAGTACCTACGAGCAGTACTTC
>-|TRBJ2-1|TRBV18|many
CASRAVASRYNEQFF
TGTGCCAGCCGGGCTGTGGCGTCCCGCTACAATGAGCAGTTCTTC
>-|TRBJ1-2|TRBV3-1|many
CASSQRGNRESYGYTF
TGTGCCAGCAGCCAAAGGGGCAACCGAGAGTCCTATGGCTACACCTTC
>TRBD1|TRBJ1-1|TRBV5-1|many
CASSSSGGWNTEAFF
TGCGCCAGCAGCAGTTCAGGGGGCTGGAACACTGAAGCTTTCTTT
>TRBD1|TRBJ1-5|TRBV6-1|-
CASSPTGGSNQPQHF
TGTGCCAGCAGCCCCACAGGGGGCTCCAATCAGCCCCAGCATTTT
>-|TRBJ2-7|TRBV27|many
CASSLTVTSSSYEQYF
TGTGCCAGCAGTCTGACAGTAACCTCCTCCTCCTACGAGCAGTACTTC
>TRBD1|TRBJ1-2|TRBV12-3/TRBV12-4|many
CASSPFDRGGYGYTF
TGTGCCAGCAGTCCCTTCGACAGGGGGGGTTACGGCTACACCTTC
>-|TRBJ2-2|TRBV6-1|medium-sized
CASMMAGRSGELFF
TGTGCCAGCATGATGGCAGGCCGATCTGGGGAGCTGTTTTTT
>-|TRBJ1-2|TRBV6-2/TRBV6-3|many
CASSPTNYGYTF
TGTGCCAGCAGCCCAACTAACTATGGCTACACCTTC
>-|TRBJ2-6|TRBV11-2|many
CASSHLFGPQRANVLTF
TGTGCCAGCAGCCATCTTTTTGGTCCCCAAAGGGCCAACGTCCTGACTTTC
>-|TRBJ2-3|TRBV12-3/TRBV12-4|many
CASSAGVPDTQYF
TGTGCCAGCAGTGCAGGGGTTCCAGATACGCAGTATTTT
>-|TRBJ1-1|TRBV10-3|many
CAIRQFSRAQNTEAFF
TGTGCCATCAGGCAATTTTCCAGGGCCCAGAACACTGAAGCTTTCTTT
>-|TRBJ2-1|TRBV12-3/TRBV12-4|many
CASSSLGGYNEQFF
TGTGCCAGCAGTTCGCTAGGGGGTTACAATGAGCAGTTCTTC
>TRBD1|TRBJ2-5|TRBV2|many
CASRQGPKTQYF
TGTGCCAGTCGACAGGGCCCCAAGACCCAGTACTTC
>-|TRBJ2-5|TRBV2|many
CASLYQETQYF
TGTGCCAGCTTGTACCAAGAGACCCAGTACTTC
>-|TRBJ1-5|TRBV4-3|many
CASSRDRHSNQPQHF
TGCGCCAGCAGCCGAGACAGACATAGCAATCAGCCCCAGCATTTT
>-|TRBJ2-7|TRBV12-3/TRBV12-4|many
CASSLQVYEQYF
TGTGCCAGCAGTTTACAGGTCTACGAGCAGTACTTC
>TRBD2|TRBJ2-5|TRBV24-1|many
CATSDSRDYTQETQYF
TGTGCCACCAGTGATTCCCGGGACTACACCCAAGAGACCCAGTACTTC
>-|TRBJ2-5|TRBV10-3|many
CAISGDQETQYF
TGTGCCATCAGTGGAGACCAAGAGACCCAGTACTTC
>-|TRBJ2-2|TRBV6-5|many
CASSYSFTGQTGELFF
TGTGCCAGCAGTTACTCTTTTACAGGTCAAACCGGGGAGCTGTTTTTT
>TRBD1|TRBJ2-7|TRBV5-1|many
CASSLDRGFNEQYF
TGCGCCAGCAGCTTAGACAGGGGCTTTAACGAGCAGTACTTC
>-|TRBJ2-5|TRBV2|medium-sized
CASSERGLETQYF
TGTGCCAGCAGTGAGAGGGGGTTAGAGACCCAGTACTTC
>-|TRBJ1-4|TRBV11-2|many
CASSLNREKLFF
TGTGCCAGCAGCTTAAATCGTGAAAAACTGTTTTTT
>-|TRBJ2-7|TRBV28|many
CASSSSLREQYF
TGTGCCAGCAGTTCCAGCCTACGCGAGCAGTACTTC
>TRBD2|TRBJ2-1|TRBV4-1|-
CASSRGLAGTSYNEQFF
TGCGCCAGCAGCCGCGGACTAGCGGGAACCTCCTACAATGAGCAGTTCTTC